A selection of T cell receptor beta chains follows, all from one sample in a study of technical replicates of blood from a handful of donors. The assay was immunoSEQ multiplex PCR, and TCRdb's table has in-frame clones only and misses some. The profile shows about 79,000 clones, roughly 92% of them singletons. The sample comprised T cells isolated from PBMCs. The source is a human donor in good health. Both conserved end residues are part of each CDR3.

V gene,CDR3 protein
TRBV19,CASSYYPRGEQYF
TRBV28,CASRASGVVDTQYF
TRBV7-9,CASSPRGGGGMNEQFF
TRBV5-1,CASSLARDPPEQFF
TRBV2,CASSGGQNYGYTF
TRBV5-1,CASSRGVSLEQFF
TRBV30,CAWRLAGGETQYF
TRBV19,CASSGRGSAYEQYF
TRBV18,CASSPPTGGNTIYF
TRBV10-1,CASSGELSGRGTGELFF
TRBV9,CASSLTGGGNQPQHF
TRBV5-1,CASSSNQQGSTEAFF
TRBV27,CASSKSPASSYNSPLHF
TRBV7-9,CASSLGLAGRQQFF
TRBV7-6,CASSLAKTGQGHEKLFF
TRBV7-9,CASSLSLRTGENEQFF
TRBV5-6,CASSFGTGFGQPQHF
TRBV19,CASSFSIDQPQHF
TRBV10-3,CAISGTEVETQYF
TRBV11-1,CASGIGTGLKGAFF
TRBV5-1,CASRGGLNTEAFF
TRBV28,CASSWGTGKTEAFF
TRBV11-2,CASSAIQGARNIQYF
TRBV5-1,CASSFDPGQGDYGYTF
TRBV25-1,CASRAGGIAFF
TRBV27,CASSLPGLGGTDTQYF
TRBV29-1,CSVVGGETQYF
TRBV10-2,CASSESSGTTSSYNEQFF
TRBV13,CASSRLGQVDEKLFF
TRBV28,CASSLEGTTDYEQYF
TRBV5-1,CASSLELVTGELFF
TRBV27,CASSLYSGDGNEQFF
TRBV28,CASSNPGQGRGETQYF
TRBV5-1,CASSRGTGPSYEQYF
TRBV19,CASSLGALSGANVLTF
TRBV19,CASSVTSPGQKAFF
TRBV7-9,CASSLRSAANEKLFF
TRBV7-2,CASSLARGWAEAFF
TRBV6-5,CASSPSRYEQFF
TRBV14,CASSTGGSDEQYF
TRBV6-5,CASHSSGRASNEQFF
TRBV7-9,CASSLEPLQPQHF
TRBV7-9,CASSPGTSGGVYNEQFF
TRBV5-5,CASSLGTERNQPQHF
TRBV28,CASSLGGQRYQETQYF
TRBV28,CASSQGKETQYF
TRBV4-2,CASSQDSGGSYEQYF
TRBV11-3,CASGTGETQYF
TRBV6-5,CAIRNRGADTQYF
TRBV6-6,CASSYSQPGAIGYTF
TRBV11-3,CASSSGSYGYTF
TRBV7-8,CASSLDSGREGETQYF